The T cell receptor beta chain described here comes from a study of T cell responses to AZD1222 COVID-19 vaccine. The CDR3 sequence is 17 residues long. Trimming removed 3 bases from V and 2 bases from J, with 16 bases in between. Germline lookup yields CDR1 KGHSH and CDR2 LQKENI. Generated by immunoSEQ multiplex PCR, the TCRdb table keeps only in-frame clones and is missing some. Of some 110,000 clones listed, around 83% were seen once; the top ten hold 15% to 20%. The source was peripheral blood, collected 28 days after the second AZD1222 dose. The chain carries TRBV18 and TRBJ2-2; D possibly matches TRBD1 or TRBD2 (5 bases each). The receptor was isolated from an adult who received the AZD1222 COVID-19 vaccine. The chain's CDR3 is CASSPVGTLVNTGELFF. CDR3 nucleotide sequence: TGTGCCAGCTCACCGGTCGGGACCTTGGTTAACACCGGGGAGCTGTTTTTT.